The T cell receptor (beta chain) under discussion was sequenced for a study of PD-L1 blockade in urothelial cancer. As for the study in general: Blood-derived samples held a median approximately 150,000 T cells. Study-wide results and caveats: Clonality of blood TCR below the median before treatment predicted better survival.

Using immunoSEQ multiplex PCR, the repertoire was profiled, and TCRdb retains in-frame clones only, with some absent. The repertoire holds approximately 51,000 clones, with approximately 86% as singletons. Only a few counts were recorded for this clone. The antigen is not known. The length of the CDR3 is 15 residues. From germline, CDR1 is SNHLY and CDR2 FYNNEI. The germline V and J ends were trimmed by 10 bases and 0 bases, with 16 bases remaining between them. Pretreatment sampling and on-treatment sampling together yielded between 1 and 8 samples for each patient. The TCR originated in a man in his 60s with urothelial cancer. Here the sequenced sample was PBMCs, taken around atezolizumab (anti-PD-L1) treatment. The rearrangement links TRBV2 to TRBJ1-5; D not certain. The CDR3 loop reads CATRSSGYSNQPQHF. For the CDR3, the DNA is TGTGCCACGCGATCCTCCGGTTATAGCAATCAGCCCCAGCATTTT.